This T cell receptor (beta chain) comes out of a study of Graves' ophthalmopathy and Graves' hyperthyroidism (dated by TCRdb to 2017 to 2018). Study-level background: Peripheral blood was collected at initial diagnosis, prior to any treatment. Once sampling was done, hyperthyroidism patients were given methimazole at a starting dose of 30 mg daily, while ophthalmopathy patients were given high-dose intravenous methylprednisolone. To explore V-J signatures that distinguish ophthalmopathy from hyperthyroidism, a discovery set of under 110 patients was enrolled, made up of some 41 with ophthalmopathy and 55 to 65 with stable hyperthyroidism. TCR beta repertoire signatures were used to distinguish Graves' ophthalmopathy from Graves' hyperthyroidism and to predict progression to ophthalmopathy. For independent validation, a separate cohort was made up of approximately 19 hyperthyroidism patients plus 17 patients who later progressed from hyperthyroidism to ophthalmopathy. In total, 120 to 150 blood samples were TCR-sequenced: some 43 ophthalmopathy, some 72 hyperthyroidism and about 17 hyperthyroidism-to-ophthalmopathy patients. In roughly 6 hyperthyroidism patients, the T-cell repertoires found in thyroid tissue were compared with those found in blood. The 100 or so discovery patients were randomly split 7:3 into training and test sets. Overall study outcomes, separate from this receptor: Most expanded thyroid clonotypes with a frequency above 0.001 also appeared in blood, which suggests that blood repertoires may reflect the immune response in the thyroid. In cross-validation, the 13-signature model distinguished ophthalmopathy from stable hyperthyroidism with about 89% sensitivity and around 84% specificity, while in the test set the corresponding values were 80% and 75%. Sample size was not statistically predetermined, and group allocation was not concealed from the investigators. In validation, the model predicted ophthalmopathy progression with about 70% sensitivity and roughly 72% specificity; some 13 predicted patients were CT-confirmed with GO in a median of around 6 months.

In this sample, this clonotype turned up many times. What antigen it recognizes has not been identified. No base quality values were provided; no much bigger clone lies one nucleotide off. For repertoire sequencing, the TCR beta CDR3 regions were amplified from RNA transcripts. The first round was an RT-PCR using HTBI primers with the Qiagen OneStep RT-PCR kit, and this first round was followed by a second-round multiplex PCR, then size selection and purification. Libraries were sequenced on an Illumina HiSeq2000 using paired-end 100 bp reads. The authors' analysis ran thus. SOAPnuke was used to process the reads, throwing out any read that had adapters, had uncalled bases, had a mean Phred below 15, or lacked an exact constant-primer or identifier match. COPE v1.2.5 was used to merge high-quality paired reads. Clonotypes were defined as unique nucleotide sequences and were aligned to IMGT TRB V, D and J references using MiTCR v1.1. Only V-J combinations with frequency above 0.0001 were analysed, covering 98% to 99.2% of repertoires. For each V-J combination, a TCR clonal expansion and chaos score was defined as F50 clonal expansion divided by the chaos observed in the TCRdist matrix. Welch's t-statistics and random forest were used to reduce features to 10 to 15 V-J combinations, which were fed into a naive Bayes classifier. The similarity between thyroid and blood repertoires was quantified using the Morisita-Horn index. The public reads were reprocessed in TCRdb via fastp at Q25 and MiXCR, keeping in-frame beta chains. Every CDR3 protein is listed once, alongside the most common genes and DNA of its rows. These V and J calls rely on TCRdb rather than the paper's analysis. The sample records about 480,000 distinct CDR3 sequences, roughly an eighth of which are singletons. Together, the top ten hold about 10% of the sample.

Ophthalmopathy patients had moderately to severely active disease, Clinical Activity Score of at least 3, NOSPECS grade of at least 4, and disease duration under 3 months. Patients were excluded if they had other autoimmune diseases, uncontrolled infections, pregnancy or lactation. Diagnosis relied on clinical symptoms, serum thyroxine, TRAb, thyroid ultrasound and orbital computed tomography. PBMCs were isolated from around 10 ml of fresh peripheral blood by Ficoll-Paque density gradient centrifugation. Trizol reagent was used to extract the total RNA, and its quality was then checked on an Agilent 2100 Bioanalyzer. V sheds 0 bases and J sheds 1 base, leaving 9 bases between their ends. The CDR3 contains 15 residues, cysteine and phenylalanine counted. Just the 45-base CDR3 DNA is kept, in frame starting at base 1.

Sequenced input: blood. The chain was built from TRBV12-3 or TRBV12-4 and TRBJ1-1, with a weak D call of TRBD1 (6 bases match). The clonotype originates from a woman aged 30 to 39 with Graves' ophthalmopathy. Donor details come from another sample of the same person, matched by shared clones. The DNA is TGTGCCAGCAGTTTAGCGACAGGCGGGAACACTGAAGCTTTCTTT. It encodes CASSLATGGNTEAFF.